Shown below are 3 T cell receptor beta chains from a single sample sequenced in a study of T cells in Graves' hyperthyroidism and ophthalmopathy. TCR beta CDR3 sequences were amplified from RNA transcripts. The TCR CDR3 was amplified in a first-round RT-PCR using the HTBI primer set. TCRdb analysed the multiplex PCR reads with MiXCR anew, one entry per CDR3 protein. The sample contains a few hundred thousand distinct CDR3 sequences, over 12% of which appear only once. Material: blood. These receptors originate from a woman aged 45-60 years with Graves' hyperthyroidism that later progressed to Graves' ophthalmopathy.

This clonotype was seen more than once but under ten times. The chain uses TRBV29-1 and TRBJ2-7, with unresolved D. Looked up from germline, CDR1 is SQVTM and CDR2 is ANQGSEA. Trimming pared 4 bases from V and 6 bases from J, leaving 10 bases between. CDR3 length equals 11 residues. CDR3 residues: CSVGHVSEQYF. CDR3 bases: TGCAGCGTTGGGCACGTAAGCGAGCAGTACTTC.

The chain links TRBV20-1 to TRBJ2-2; 8 bases are a match to TRBD1. CDR3 length: 15 residues. Germline V gene lookup returns CDR1 DFQATT and CDR2 SNEGSKA (reference sequence). The trim removed 2 bases at V and 5 bases at J, leaving 7 bases unmatched. CDR3 sequence (DNA): TGCAGTGCTAGACCGGGGACAGGTGGGACCGGGGAGCTGTTTTTT. This gives the protein CSARPGTGGTGELFF.

This clonotype appeared a few times. A much more abundant neighbour one base away suggests this may be a read error. V gene TRBV5-1 combines with J gene TRBJ2-7; D unclear. This CDR3 is 14 amino acids long. Germline assignment: CDR1 SGHRS and CDR2 YFSETQ. Trimming stripped 0 bases from V and 6 bases from J, with 13 bases between. This CDR3 is CASSLAREPCEQYF. In DNA form, the CDR3 reads TGCGCCAGCAGCTTGGCCCGAGAGCCCTGCGAGCAGTACTTC.